Shown below are 9 T cell receptor beta chains from a single sample sequenced in a study of T cell responses to AZD1222 COVID-19 vaccine. Here immunoSEQ multiplex PCR was the method, and the copy in TCRdb shows in-frame clones only, minus some. The sample lists fewer than 150,000 clones, approximately 90% seen once, with 7% to 9% in the top ten. The sequencing used peripheral blood, collected on day 0 of AZD1222 vaccination. The receptor source for this set is an adult in good health.

The chain couples TRBV2 to TRBJ2-3; weak D call: TRBD1 (6 bases). The CDR3 consists of 15 residues. Germline V gene data show CDR1 as SNHLY and CDR2 as FYNNEI. Trimming cost V 3 bases and J 0 bases, with 10 bases left between them. The CDR3 region is CASSEGAASTDTQYF. As DNA, the CDR3 is TGTGCCAGCAGTGAGGGGGCGGCTAGCACAGATACGCAGTATTTT.

V usage is TRBV21-1 and J usage is TRBJ1-5. TRBV21-1 has pseudogene status. The CDR3 consists of 19 residues. This CDR3 is CASSRNMDLVGGLSQPQHF. In nucleotides, the CDR3 is TGTGCCAGCAGCAGAAATATGGACCTTGTTGGGGGGCTGAGCCAGCCCCAGCATTTT.

The CDR3 loop reads CASSQDTSGAYEQYF. Written as DNA, the CDR3 is TGTGCCAGCAGCCAAGATACGAGCGGGGCCTACGAGCAGTACTTC. The chain links TRBV3-1 (or the pseudogene TRBV3-2) to TRBJ2-7; 7 bases fit TRBD2. CDR3 length: 15 amino acids. The germline gives CDR1 LGHDT, CDR2 YNNKEL (reference sequence). J gave up 2 bases and V 0 bases, and 4 bases lay outside the gene matches.

This chain connects TRBV19 to TRBJ1-2; D gene uncertain. Germline loops: CDR1 LNHDA, CDR2 SQIVND (reference sequence). V lost 3 bases to trimming and J lost 7 bases, with 15 bases between them. CDR3 length: 14 amino acids. The CDR3 is CASSIIWSGPGYTF. CDR3 sequence (DNA): TGTGCCAGTAGTATCATATGGAGCGGCCCTGGCTACACCTTC.

The rearrangement uses TRBV19 and TRBJ1-1; D uncertain. The CDR3 sequence is 14 residues long. Per germline, CDR1 LNHDA and CDR2 SQIVND (reference sequence). V shed 11 bases and J shed 0 bases, with 16 bases lying between them. CDR3 loop: CAVKHPYLNTEAFF. In DNA, the CDR3 is TGTGCCGTTAAGCATCCATACTTGAACACTGAAGCTTTCTTT.

This chain connects TRBV9 to TRBJ2-1; TRBD2 agrees at 16 bases. Germline CDR1 is SGDLS and CDR2 is YYNGEE. The CDR3 contains 17 residues. J lost 4 bases, V lost 3 bases, and 4 bases had no gene match. The DNA of the CDR3 is TGTGCCAGCAGCGGCGGGACTAGCGGGAGGGCTTACAATGAGCAGTTCTTC. Its translation: CASSGGTSGRAYNEQFF.

The chain employs TRBV6-2 or TRBV6-3 and TRBJ2-2; 8 bases are shared with TRBD1. The length of the CDR3 is 15 residues. Per the germline V gene, CDR1 is MNHEY and CDR2 is SVGEGT. The ends lost 5 bases at V and 3 bases at J; junction bases unmatched: 5. DNA of the CDR3: TGTGCCAGCAGTCCAGGGACAGGATACACCGGGGAGCTGTTTTTT. As protein: CASSPGTGYTGELFF.

This clone was detected only a few times. Germline is not matched at one junction end, which may reflect a read error. The chain employs TRBV20-1 and TRBJ2-7; D unclear. This CDR3 spans 11 amino acids. Germline V gene data show CDR1 as DFQATT and CDR2 as SNEGSKA (reference sequence). The CDR3 region has the DNA TGCAGTGCAAGAGACGGACCCAAGCAGTACTTC. Protein: CSARDGPKQYF.

The chain links TRBV19 to TRBJ1-5; TRBD1 agrees at 9 bases. The germline gives CDR1 LNHDA, CDR2 SQIVND (reference sequence). V was pared by 3 bases and J by 3 bases, with 6 bases of the junction left unmatched. The CDR3 has 16 residues. The CDR3 here is CASSMVDRGVNQPQHF. CDR3 sequence (DNA): TGTGCCAGTAGTATGGTAGACAGGGGGGTCAATCAGCCCCAGCATTTT.